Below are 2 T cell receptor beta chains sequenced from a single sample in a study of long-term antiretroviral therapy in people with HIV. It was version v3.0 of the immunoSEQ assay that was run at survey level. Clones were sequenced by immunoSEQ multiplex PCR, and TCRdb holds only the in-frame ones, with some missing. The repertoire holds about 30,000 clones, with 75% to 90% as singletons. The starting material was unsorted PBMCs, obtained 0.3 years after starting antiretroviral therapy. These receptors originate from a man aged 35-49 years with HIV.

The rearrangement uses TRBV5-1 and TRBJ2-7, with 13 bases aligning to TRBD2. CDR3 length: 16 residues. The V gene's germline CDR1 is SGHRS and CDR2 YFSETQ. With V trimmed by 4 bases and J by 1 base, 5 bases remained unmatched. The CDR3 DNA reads TGCGCCAGCAGCCCGGGACTAGCGGGGAGATCCTACGAGCAGTACTTC. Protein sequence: CASSPGLAGRSYEQYF.

The CDR3 spells CASSLGGSYNEQFF. Written as DNA, the CDR3 is TGCGCCAGCAGCTTAGGGGGCTCCTACAATGAGCAGTTCTTC. This chain joins TRBV5-1 and TRBJ2-1; perhaps TRBD1 as D (6 bases). With 2 bases removed from V and 0 bases from J, the gap between germline ends came to 6 bases. The CDR3 has 14 residues. Germline CDR1 SGHRS, CDR2 YFSETQ.